This TCR beta chain was sequenced for a study of a mutant IDH1 vaccine in newly diagnosed glioma. Time point described: week 11, during vaccination. In the vaccine, a single dose held 300 ug of the mutant IDH1 20-mer peptide, along with topical imiquimod. TCRdb keeps only in-frame clones here, not all; method: immunoSEQ multiplex PCR. The table records 40,000 to 55,000 clones, over 75% of them present only once. As for this clone: Its antigen is still unknown.

Germline V gene sequence: CDR1 LNHDA, CDR2 SQIVND (reference sequence). Trimming took 6 bases from V and 4 from J, leaving 9 bases between them. The CDR3 is made up of 13 amino acids. The receptor comes from a man in his forties or fifties with glioma. V is TRBV19 and J is TRBJ2-2; D not resolved. The source material was PBMCs, sampled from a glioma patient whose treatment included an IDH1 peptide vaccine. CDR3 bases: TGTGCCAGTAGAGGGTTCGTCACCGGGGAGCTGTTTTTT. Encoded protein: CASRGFVTGELFF.